This T cell receptor beta chain was retrieved from a study of cytomegalovirus exposure and HLA in healthy donors. Germline V gene lookup returns CDR1 LGHNA and CDR2 YSLEER. The CDR3 covers 15 residues. Of note for this clone: Compared with germline, one end of the junction differs, possibly owing to a read error.

The PCR ran on 60 Vbeta and 13 Jbeta primers. Using immunoSEQ multiplex PCR, the repertoire was profiled, and TCRdb retains in-frame clones only, with some absent. The sample has 100,000 or so clones; approximately 80% are singletons. V gene TRBV4-3 combines with J gene TRBJ2-6; possible D gene TRBD1, 6 bases. The TCR sequence derives from a male donor in good health and CMV-seropositive. The sample consisted of PBMCs. This CDR3 reads CASSLQGSGANGLTF. The DNA of the CDR3 is TGCGCCAGCAGCTTACAGGGCTCTGGGGCCAACGGCCTGACTTTC.